The clone carrying this T cell receptor (beta chain) was detected a few times. Profiled with immunoSEQ multiplex PCR; TCRdb holds only in-frame clones, not every one. The sample contains roughly 100,000 clones, more than 80% of which appear only once. Germline V gene lookup returns CDR1 SGHKS and CDR2 YYEKEE (reference sequence). This CDR3 is built from 13 residues. Between the trimmed V and J ends, which lost 4 bases and 4 bases, there was a span of 9 bases. This entry belongs to a study of blood T cell repertoires in COVID-19. Overall study context: Donors in the United States, Italy and Spain gave samples during acute or convalescent COVID-19. PBMCs, B-cell-depleted T cells, or T cells were the source of the cDNA or gDNA that made up the material.

Sequenced: peripheral blood. The receptor was derived from a human donor in a cohort sampled during active COVID-19. The rearrangement uses TRBV5-5 and TRBJ2-1; possible D gene TRBD1, 6 bases. The chain's CDR3 is CASSQGQYNEQFF. The CDR3 DNA follows: TGTGCCAGCAGCCAGGGACAATACAATGAGCAGTTCTTC.